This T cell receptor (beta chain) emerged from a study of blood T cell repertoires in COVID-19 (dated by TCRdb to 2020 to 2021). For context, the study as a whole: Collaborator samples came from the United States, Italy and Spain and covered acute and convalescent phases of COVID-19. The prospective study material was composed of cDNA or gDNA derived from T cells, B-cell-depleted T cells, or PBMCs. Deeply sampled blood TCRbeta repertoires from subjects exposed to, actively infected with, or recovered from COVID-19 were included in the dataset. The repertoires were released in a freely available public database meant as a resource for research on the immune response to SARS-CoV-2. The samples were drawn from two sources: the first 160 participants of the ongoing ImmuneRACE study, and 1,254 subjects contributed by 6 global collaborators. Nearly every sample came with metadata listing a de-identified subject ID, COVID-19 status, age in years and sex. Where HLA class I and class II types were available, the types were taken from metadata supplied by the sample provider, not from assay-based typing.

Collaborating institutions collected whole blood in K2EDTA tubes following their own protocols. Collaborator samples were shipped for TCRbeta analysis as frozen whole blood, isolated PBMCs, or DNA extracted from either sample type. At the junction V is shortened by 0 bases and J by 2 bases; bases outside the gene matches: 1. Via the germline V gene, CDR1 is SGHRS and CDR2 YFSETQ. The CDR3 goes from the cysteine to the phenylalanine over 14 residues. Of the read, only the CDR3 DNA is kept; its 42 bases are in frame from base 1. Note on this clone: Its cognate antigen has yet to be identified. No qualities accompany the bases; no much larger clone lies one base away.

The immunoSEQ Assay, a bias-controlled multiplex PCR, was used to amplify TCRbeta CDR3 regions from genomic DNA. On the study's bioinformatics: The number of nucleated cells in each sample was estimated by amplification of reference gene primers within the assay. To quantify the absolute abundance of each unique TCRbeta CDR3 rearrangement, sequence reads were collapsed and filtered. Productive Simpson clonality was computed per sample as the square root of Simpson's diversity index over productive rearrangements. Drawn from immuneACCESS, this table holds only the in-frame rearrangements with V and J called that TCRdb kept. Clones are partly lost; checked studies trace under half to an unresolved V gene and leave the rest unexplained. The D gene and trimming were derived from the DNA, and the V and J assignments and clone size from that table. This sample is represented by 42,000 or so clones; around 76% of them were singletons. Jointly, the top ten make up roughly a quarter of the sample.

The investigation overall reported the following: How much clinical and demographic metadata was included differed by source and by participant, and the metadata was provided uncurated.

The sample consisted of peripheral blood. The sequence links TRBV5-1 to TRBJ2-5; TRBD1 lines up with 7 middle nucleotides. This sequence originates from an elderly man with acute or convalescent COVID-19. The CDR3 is CASSLGQGQETQYF. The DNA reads TGCGCCAGCAGCTTGGGACAGGGACAAGAGACCCAGTACTTC.